A selection of T cell receptor beta chains follows, all from one sample in a study of T cells expressing NK-cell markers. TCRdb reprocessed the 5' RACE reads and keeps a single row for each CDR3 protein, giving no DNA. The sample has about 460,000 distinct CDR3 sequences. The source material was blood T cells: a sorted CD56 or NKG2C T cell subset, CD4+ or CD8+ T cells, or bulk PBMC T cells (not recorded which). The receptor set was obtained from a woman aged 45-65 years in good health. Each CDR3 is given with its conserved first and last residue.

j_call cdr3_length v_call cdr3_aa
TRBJ2-1 14 TRBV27 CASSKLAGEGEQFF
TRBJ1-6 15 TRBV24-1 CATTTTYRWGSPLHF
TRBJ1-1 15 TRBV5-6 CASSFRQGSGTEAFF
TRBJ2-1 14 TRBV11-3 CASSHRRAGDEQFF
TRBJ2-5 15 TRBV5-6 CASSPEISRQETQYF
TRBJ1-5 19 TRBV15 CATSRANRDREFSNQPQHF
TRBJ1-1 15 TRBV18 CASSPLGGPYTEAFF
TRBJ2-1 13 TRBV25-1 CASSVGTGLLQFF
TRBJ2-7 13 TRBV15 CATSRDIADEQYF
TRBJ2-2 15 TRBV11-2 CASSFRLSNTGELFF
TRBJ2-5 16 TRBV11-2 CASSPRGAGFQETQYF
TRBJ2-3 13 TRBV24-1 CATSARSTDTQYF
TRBJ2-5 14 TRBV7-2 CASSEGTSGETQYF
TRBJ2-5 16 TRBV15 CATSRDLGSGGETQYF
TRBJ2-2 15 TRBV27 CASSLNGVVAGELFF
TRBJ2-3 14 TRBV5-1 CASSPRLADDTQYF
TRBJ2-7 14 TRBV20-1 CSARPGQSPYEQYF
TRBJ2-7 12 TRBV29-1 CSVVDRGYEQYF
TRBJ2-3 13 TRBV5-1 CASWLGETDTQYF
TRBJ2-3 16 TRBV5-1 CASSAQGSGSTDTQYF
TRBJ2-3 16 TRBV15 CATSSPSRTFTDTQYF
TRBJ2-2 16 TRBV6-5 CASSRRTGGNTGELFF